This TCR beta chain was found in a study of cytomegalovirus exposure and HLA in healthy donors. Study findings and constraints: Later work found most CMV-associated TCR beta chains apparently HLA-restricted. Later analysis demonstrated an association between a missense DCLRE1C variant and TCR beta V- and J-gene trimming. In a later analysis, TCR association rates varied by HLA locus: DRB1 most, HLA-C fewest. Clonal expansion was found to be greater in HLA-associated TCR beta chains than in equally common others in a later analysis.

In the case of this clone: Its specificity is not known.

CDR1 SNHLY and CDR2 FYNNEI come from the germline V gene. The CDR3 is 14 residues long. V lost 7 bases, J lost 2 bases, and 5 bases stayed unmatched. It was with 60 Vbeta and 13 Jbeta primers that the PCR ran. Here immunoSEQ multiplex PCR was the method, and the copy in TCRdb shows in-frame clones only, minus some. The sample shows 60,000 to 90,000 clones, 60% to 70% of them seen only once. The receptor was isolated from a middle-aged man in good health and CMV-seropositive. The material sequenced was PBMCs. J is TRBJ2-1 and V is TRBV2, with TRBD2 matching over 7 bases. The CDR3 DNA reads TGTGCCAGCACCCGGGAGGAGGCCTACAATGAGCAGTTCTTC. It encodes CASTREEAYNEQFF.